This T cell receptor (beta chain) was sequenced for a study of cytomegalovirus exposure and HLA in healthy donors. TCRdb keeps only in-frame clones here, not all; method: immunoSEQ multiplex PCR. Found here are roughly 120,000 clones, around nine tenths of them singletons; the top ten hold approximately 1.9%. For this clone: Its antigen remains unknown.

Regarding the study as a whole: A later analysis found first-cohort TCR clusters tended to co-occur in the 100 to 150 validation repertoires.

The clonotype originates from a woman in her late teens or twenties in good health and CMV-seronegative. The specimen was PBMCs.

In nucleotides, the CDR3 is TGTGCCAGCAACCAGGGCAGGGGGCGATGGGAGCAGTACTTC. Translating gives CASNQGRGRWEQYF. The J gene is TRBJ2-7, the V gene TRBV2; 8 positions agree with TRBD1. Germline CDR1 SNHLY, CDR2 FYNNEI. The V gene end was trimmed by 7 bases and the J gene end by 7 bases; junction bases not matched to a gene: 12. This CDR3 contains 14 residues.